These 13 T cell receptor beta chains were all obtained from the same sample, sequenced in a study of blood T cell repertoires in COVID-19. Profiling relied on immunoSEQ multiplex PCR, and the TCRdb table lists in-frame clones only, not all of them. The sample yields 200,000 to 300,000 clones, 86% seen once. Material: peripheral blood. The receptors come from a woman in her twenties or thirties who had recovered from COVID-19.

Comment on this clone: The sample contains more than one DNA sequence encoding this CDR3. The chain combines TRBV4-3 with TRBJ2-7; 8 nucleotides match TRBD1. The CDR3 extends over 14 amino acids. Germline values: CDR1 LGHNA, CDR2 YSLEER. Trimming at V came to 1 base and at J to 4 bases, leaving 3 bases not matched to a gene. The CDR3 reads CASSQGTGRYEQYF. The CDR3 DNA follows: TGCGCCAGCAGCCAAGGGACAGGGCGGTACGAGCAGTACTTC.

This clone was observed a few times. This sequence joins TRBV6-2 or TRBV6-3 and TRBJ2-7; 9 bases align to TRBD2. Germline-derived CDR1 and CDR2 are MNHEY and SVGEGT. The CDR3 has 18 residues. Losses at the gene ends were 4 bases for V and 0 bases for J; bases not matched to a gene: 13. In nucleotides, the CDR3 is TGTGCCAGCAGTTTAAGGAAAAACAAGCGGGGGGCCTCCTACGAGCAGTACTTC. Amino acid sequence: CASSLRKNKRGASYEQYF.

The chain employs TRBV6-5 and TRBJ1-1, with D perhaps matching TRBD1 (6 bases). V was pared by 8 bases and J by 4 bases, with 17 bases between. The CDR3 length is 14 residues. CDR1 is MNHEY and CDR2 is SVGAGI in the germline V gene. CDR3 sequence reads: CASQRGGNPTEAFF. The CDR3 DNA follows: TGTGCCAGCCAAAGGGGGGGTAACCCCACTGAAGCTTTCTTT.

V is TRBV24-1 and J is TRBJ2-1, with 8 bases fitting TRBD2. The germline gives CDR1 KGHDR, CDR2 SFDVKD. J lost 0 bases, V lost 3 bases, and 3 bases had no gene match. The CDR3 spans 16 residues. The CDR3 region is CATSDRRGGSYNEQFF. CDR3 nucleotides: TGTGCCACCAGTGATAGACGGGGGGGCTCCTACAATGAGCAGTTCTTC.

V is TRBV19 and J is TRBJ2-2, with D possibly TRBD2 on 6 matching bases. CDR1 is LNHDA and CDR2 is SQIVND in the germline V gene (reference sequence). The CDR3 runs to 15 residues. Between the trimmed V and J ends, which lost 3 bases and 2 bases, there was a span of 10 bases. The CDR3 DNA follows: TGTGCCAGTAGTATTTTGGGGACTAACACCGGGGAGCTGTTTTTT. It specifies CASSILGTNTGELFF.

The table lists this clone with a few counts. V usage is TRBV3-1 (or the pseudogene TRBV3-2) and J usage is TRBJ2-5; D remains unclear. The CDR3 extends over 14 amino acids. V dropped 4 bases and J dropped 1 base, with 10 bases sitting between them. The V gene's germline CDR1 is LGHDT and CDR2 YNNKEL (reference sequence). The CDR3 here is CASSLAQAQETQYF. The CDR3, as DNA: TGTGCCAGCAGCCTTGCCCAAGCCCAAGAGACCCAGTACTTC.

With regard to this clone: One junction end does not reproduce the germline sequence, and a read error may be involved. The chain carries TRBV7-3 and TRBJ2-1; D ambiguous. Germline V gene data show CDR1 as SGHTA and CDR2 as FQGTGA. The CDR3 consists of 15 residues. Here the CDR3 DNA reads TGTGCCAGCAGCGTAACCCGGAGCTCCTACAATGAGCAGTTCTTC. It is translated as CASSVTRSSYNEQFF.

This clone was seen just once. The V and J genes are TRBV7-9 and TRBJ1-1, with 7 bases that match TRBD1. Germline V gene data show CDR1 as SEHNR and CDR2 as FQNEAQ (reference sequence). Trimming took 5 bases from V and 6 from J; bases not matched to a gene: 12. The CDR3 length is 15 residues. CDR3 amino acids: CASSPLVGDSAEAFF. The CDR3 DNA follows: TGTGCCAGCAGCCCACTAGTGGGGGACAGTGCTGAAGCTTTCTTT.

This chain uses TRBV4-1 with TRBJ1-2, with 9 bases matching TRBD1. Losses at the gene ends were 2 bases for V and 4 bases for J; bases not matched to a gene: 5. Germline V lookup: CDR1 MGHRA, CDR2 YSYEKL. This CDR3 has 15 residues. CDR3 DNA sequence: TGCGCCAGCAGCCAACCCACAGGGGGCGTCTATGGCTACACCTTC. This translates into CASSQPTGGVYGYTF.

This chain links TRBV19 with TRBJ1-4; tentatively, D is TRBD1 (6 bases). CDR3 length: 15 amino acids. Germline V lookup: CDR1 LNHDA, CDR2 SQIVND (reference sequence). V was shortened by 3 bases and J by 2 bases, with 10 bases between the two germline ends. The CDR3 region is CASSIRDTTNEKLFF. Here the CDR3 DNA reads TGTGCCAGTAGTATCCGGGACACTACTAATGAAAAACTGTTTTTT.

With respect to this clone: The same CDR3 is also encoded by other DNA sequences in this sample. This chain uses TRBV7-6 with TRBJ1-2; TRBD1 matches 7 bases. The CDR3 has 13 amino acids. J lost 7 bases, V lost 1 base, and 3 bases had no gene match. CDR1 is SGHVS and CDR2 is FNYEAQ in the germline V gene. The CDR3 DNA reads TGTGCCAGCAGCTTAGGGACAGGCGGTGGCTACACCTTC. This gives the protein CASSLGTGGGYTF.

The chain combines TRBV5-1 with TRBJ2-5; 10 bases map to TRBD1. The CDR3 sequence is 16 residues long. From germline, CDR1 is SGHRS and CDR2 YFSETQ. The V segment lost 2 bases and the J segment 5 bases; nucleotides outside the gene matches: 9. CDR3 DNA sequence: TGCGCCAGCAGCTTAAAGGGACAGGGGTGGGAGGAGACCCAGTACTTC. Its translation: CASSLKGQGWEETQYF.

The chain carries TRBV7-2 and TRBJ2-5; 7 bases are a match to TRBD1. This CDR3 is 15 amino acids long. In germline, CDR1 is SGHTA, CDR2 FQGNSA. The V segment lost 0 bases and the J segment 3 bases; nucleotides outside the gene matches: 4. CDR3 sequence: CASSLAGTEEETQYF. The CDR3 nucleotides are TGTGCCAGCAGCTTAGCCGGGACAGAGGAAGAGACCCAGTACTTC.